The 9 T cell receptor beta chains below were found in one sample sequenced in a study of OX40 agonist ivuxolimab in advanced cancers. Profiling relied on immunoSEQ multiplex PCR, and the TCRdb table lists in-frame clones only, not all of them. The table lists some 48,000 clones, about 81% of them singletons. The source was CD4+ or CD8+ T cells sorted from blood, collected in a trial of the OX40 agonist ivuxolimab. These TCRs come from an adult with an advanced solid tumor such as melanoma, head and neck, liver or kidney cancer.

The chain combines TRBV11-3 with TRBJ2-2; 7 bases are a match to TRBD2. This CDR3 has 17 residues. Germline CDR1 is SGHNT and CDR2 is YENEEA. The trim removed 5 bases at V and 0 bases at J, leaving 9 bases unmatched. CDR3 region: CASSRFGGDPNTGELFF. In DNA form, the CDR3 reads TGTGCCAGCAGCAGGTTTGGGGGGGATCCGAACACCGGGGAGCTGTTTTTT. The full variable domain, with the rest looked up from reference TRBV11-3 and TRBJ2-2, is EAGVVQSPRYKIIEKKQPVAFWCNPISGHNTLYWYLQNLGQGPELLIRYENEEAVDDSQLPKDRFSAERLKGVDSTLKIQPAELGDSAVYLCASSRFGGDPNTGELFFGEGSRLTVL.

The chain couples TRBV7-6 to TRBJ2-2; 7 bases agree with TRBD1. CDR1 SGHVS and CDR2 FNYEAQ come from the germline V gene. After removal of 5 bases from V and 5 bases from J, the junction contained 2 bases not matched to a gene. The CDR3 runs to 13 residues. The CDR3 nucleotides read TGTGCCAGCAGCCCACAGGGGACCGGGGAGCTGTTTTTT. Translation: CASSPQGTGELFF.

CDR3 residues: CASKLAGGGEQFF. CDR3 sequence (DNA): TGTGCCAGTAAACTAGCGGGAGGCGGTGAGCAGTTCTTC. The chain is built from TRBV19 and TRBJ2-1; TRBD2 agrees at 12 bases. CDR1 is LNHDA and CDR2 is SQIVND in the germline V gene (reference sequence). CDR3 length: 13 residues. The V segment lost 7 bases and the J segment 9 bases; nucleotides outside the gene matches: 4.

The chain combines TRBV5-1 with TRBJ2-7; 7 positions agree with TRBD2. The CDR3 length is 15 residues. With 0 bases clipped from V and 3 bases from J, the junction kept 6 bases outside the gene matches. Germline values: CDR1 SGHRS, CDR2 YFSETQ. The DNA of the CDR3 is TGCGCCAGCAGCTTGGAGGCTAGCGGTTACTACGAGCAGTACTTC. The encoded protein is CASSLEASGYYEQYF.

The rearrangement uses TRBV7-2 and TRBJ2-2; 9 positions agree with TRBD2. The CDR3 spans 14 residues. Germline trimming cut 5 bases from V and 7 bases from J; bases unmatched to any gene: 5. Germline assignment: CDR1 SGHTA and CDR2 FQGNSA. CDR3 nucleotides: TGTGCCAGCAGCAAGGGACTAGCTGACGGGGAGCTGTTTTTT. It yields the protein CASSKGLADGELFF. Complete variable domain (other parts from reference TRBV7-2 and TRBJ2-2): GAGVSQSPSNKVTEKGKDVELRCDPISGHTALYWYRQSLGQGLEFLIYFQGNSAPDKSGLPSDRFSAERTGGSVSTLTIQRTQQEDSAVYLCASSKGLADGELFFGEGSRLTVL.

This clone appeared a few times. DNA of the CDR3: TGTGCCAGCAGCTCCCATAGTGGAGATCCCAATGAGCAGTTCTTC. Translation: CASSSHSGDPNEQFF. The chain employs TRBV6-6 and TRBJ2-1; D not resolved. The CDR3 is 15 amino acids. CDR1 is MNHNY and CDR2 is SVGAGI in the germline V gene (reference sequence). The germline V and J ends were trimmed by 6 bases and 6 bases, with 18 bases remaining between them.

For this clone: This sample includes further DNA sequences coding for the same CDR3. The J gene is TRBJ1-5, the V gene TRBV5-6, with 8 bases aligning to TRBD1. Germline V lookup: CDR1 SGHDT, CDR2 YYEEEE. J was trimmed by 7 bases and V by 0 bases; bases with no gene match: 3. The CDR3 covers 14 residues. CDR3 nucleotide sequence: TGTGCCAGCAGCTTGGCAGGGGGCGACCAGCCCCAGCATTTT. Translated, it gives CASSLAGGDQPQHF.

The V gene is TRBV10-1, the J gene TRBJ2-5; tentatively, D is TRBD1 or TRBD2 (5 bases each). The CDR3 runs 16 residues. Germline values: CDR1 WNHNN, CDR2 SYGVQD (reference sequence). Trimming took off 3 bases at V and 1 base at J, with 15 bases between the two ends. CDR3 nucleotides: TGCGCCAGCAGTGACTTGCACGGGGCGCCCCAAGAGACCCAGTACTTC. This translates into CASSDLHGAPQETQYF.

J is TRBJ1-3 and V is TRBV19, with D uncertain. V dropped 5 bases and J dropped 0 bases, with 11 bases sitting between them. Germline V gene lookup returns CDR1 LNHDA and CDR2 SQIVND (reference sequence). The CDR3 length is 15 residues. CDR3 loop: CASSGERSSGNTIYF. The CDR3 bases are TGTGCCAGTAGTGGGGAAAGGAGCTCTGGAAACACCATATATTTT. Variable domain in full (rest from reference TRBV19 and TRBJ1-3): DGGITQSPKYLFRKEGQNVTLSCEQNLNHDAMYWYRQDPGQGLRLIYYSQIVNDFQKGDIAEGYSVSREKKESFPLTVTSAQKNPTAFYLCASSGERSSGNTIYFGEGSWLTVV.